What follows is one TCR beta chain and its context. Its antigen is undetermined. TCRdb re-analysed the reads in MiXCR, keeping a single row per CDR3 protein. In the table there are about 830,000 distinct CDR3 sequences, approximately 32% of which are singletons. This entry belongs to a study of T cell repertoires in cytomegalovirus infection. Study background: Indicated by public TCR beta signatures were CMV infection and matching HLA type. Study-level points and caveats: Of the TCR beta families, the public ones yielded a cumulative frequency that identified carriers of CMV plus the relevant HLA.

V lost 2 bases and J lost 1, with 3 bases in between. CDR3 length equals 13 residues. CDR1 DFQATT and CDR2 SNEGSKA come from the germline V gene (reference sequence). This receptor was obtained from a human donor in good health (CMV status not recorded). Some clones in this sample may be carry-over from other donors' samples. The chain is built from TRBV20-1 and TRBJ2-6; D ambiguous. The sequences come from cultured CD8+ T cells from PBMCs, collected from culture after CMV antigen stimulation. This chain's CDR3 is CSARQSGANVLTF. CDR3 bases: TGCAGTGCTAGACAGTCTGGGGCCAACGTCCTGACTTTC.